These 8 T cell receptor beta chains were sequenced from one sample in a study of regulatory T cells in long-lasting Graves disease (dated by TCRdb to about 2021). The intended sense of this specimen's time point label: newly diagnosed GD, antithyroid drugs for less than 3 months. For both TCR sequencing and RNA sequencing, RNA was extracted from PBMCs using TRIzol. Preparation of the library involved multiplex PCR. Sequenced on an Illumina HiSeq 4000. iRepertoire HTBI primers and Arm-PCR amplification of CDR3 regions were used to construct TCR beta libraries. Using fastp at Q25 and MiXCR, TCRdb reprocessed the public reads and kept productive beta chains. Rows are unified per CDR3 protein, each entry keeping the most common DNA and genes. The table for this sample lists roughly 610,000 distinct CDR3 sequences; 16% of them were counted only once. The top ten constitute approximately 18% of the sample.

A further study also used this sample, focusing on T cells in Graves' hyperthyroidism and ophthalmopathy.

The sample was peripheral blood mononuclear cells (PBMCs), taken at new diagnosis, from a patient treated with antithyroid drugs. These receptors all come from a woman under 40 with Graves disease. Donor details come from another sample of the same person, matched by shared clones.

The chain has TRBV19 and TRBJ2-7, with TRBD2 matching 7 bases. Unmatched junction bases numbered 7, after V lost 3 bases and J lost 2 bases. CDR3 length equals 15 residues. Germline V gene data show CDR1 as LNHDA and CDR2 as SQIVND (reference sequence). DNA of the CDR3: TGTGCCAGTAGTATTCAAGGGACTATCACCTACGAGCAGTACTTC. Translation: CASSIQGTITYEQYF.

This clonotype was seen many times. V is TRBV2 and J is TRBJ1-1; 9 bases map to TRBD1. Germline trimming cut 11 bases from V and 0 bases from J; bases unmatched to any gene: 7. The CDR3 is 14 amino acids. Germline V gene sequence: CDR1 SNHLY, CDR2 FYNNEI. The CDR3 here is CAGRYRGLNTEAFF. CDR3 nucleotides: TGTGCCGGCCGGTACAGGGGGCTGAACACTGAAGCTTTCTTT.

This clonotype showed up many times. The chain joins TRBV10-2 to TRBJ2-7; D is ambiguous. In germline, CDR1 is WSHSY, CDR2 SAAADI. CDR3 length: 14 residues. Trimming stripped 5 bases from V and 5 bases from J, with 16 bases between. CDR3 in DNA: TGCGCCAGCAGTCAGCGATCTTTTGGGCACGAGCAGTACTTC. Translating it yields CASSQRSFGHEQYF.

The V gene is TRBV28, the J gene TRBJ2-2, with D unclear. This CDR3 region has 15 residues. V lost 5 bases, J lost 3 bases, and 13 bases lay in between. Per germline, CDR1 MDHEN and CDR2 SYDVKM. The CDR3: CASSPTPPDTGELFF. The CDR3 coding sequence is TGTGCCAGCAGTCCCACCCCGCCTGACACCGGGGAGCTGTTTTTT. Variable domain in full (rest from reference TRBV28 and TRBJ2-2): DVKVTQSSRYLVKRTGEKVFLECVQDMDHENMFWYRQDPGLGLRLIYFSYDVKMKEKGDIPEGYSVSREKKERFSLILESASTNQTSMYLCASSPTPPDTGELFFGEGSRLTVL.

The chain joins TRBV5-4 to TRBJ1-3, with D unresolved. The V and J ends lost 1 base and 4 bases respectively, with 15 bases between them. CDR1 and CDR2 (germline): SGHNT, YYREEE (reference sequence). This CDR3 spans 16 amino acids. CDR3 residues: CASSLTTRALGNTIYF. CDR3 DNA sequence: TGTGCCAGCAGCTTGACGACGCGCGCGTTGGGAAACACCATATATTTT.

This clonotype was recorded at least ten times. The chain is built from TRBV28 and TRBJ1-4, with D unresolved. Trimming stripped 3 bases from V and 4 bases from J, with 24 bases between. This CDR3 is built from 19 residues. The germline gives CDR1 MDHEN, CDR2 SYDVKM. The CDR3 loop reads CASSFAWVELGLHNEKLFF. The CDR3 nucleotides read TGTGCCAGCAGTTTTGCATGGGTAGAGCTAGGACTCCATAATGAAAAACTGTTTTTT.

This sequence joins TRBV28 and TRBJ1-3; a weak D match, TRBD1 (6 bases). This CDR3 is built from 14 residues. Germline CDR1 and CDR2: MDHEN and SYDVKM. The V gene lost 2 bases and the J gene lost 6 bases, with 11 bases spanning the gap. The CDR3 protein is CASSLGGAENTIYF. CDR3 sequence (DNA): TGTGCCAGCAGTTTAGGGGGGGCTGAAAACACCATATATTTT.

A word on this clonotype: This may come from a read error, since a much larger clone is one base off. Lacking the conserved final phenylalanine or tryptophan, this CDR3 likely reflects a read error. J is TRBJ2-7 and V is TRBV29-1; D perhaps matches TRBD1 (5 bases). Germline V gene data show CDR1 as SQVTM and CDR2 as ANQGSEA. Trimming removed 4 bases at V and 0 bases at J, with 16 bases between. The CDR3 loop spans 15 amino acids. CDR3 DNA sequence: TGCAGCGTTGCCGGTGGTTTGGGGCCCTCCTACGAGCAGTACCTC. It codes for CSVAGGLGPSYEQYL.